These 11 T cell receptor beta chains were all obtained from the same sample, sequenced in a study of graft-versus-host responses after intestinal transplantation. The data were produced by immunoSEQ multiplex PCR, yet TCRdb's version contains in-frame clones alone and is incomplete. In the table there are about 70,000 clones, around 95% of which are singletons. The antigens for these receptors are not known. The specimen was unstimulated CD8+ T cells sorted from spleen or lymph node cells, collected before intestinal transplant. These receptor sequences come from a human donor who received an intestinal transplant.

The V and J genes are TRBV2 and TRBJ1-3, with D hard to call. The germline V gene encodes CDR1 SNHLY and CDR2 FYNNEI. V lost 6 bases, J lost 6 bases, and 21 bases lay in between. There are 16 residues in the CDR3. This CDR3 is CASSGPAGREENTIYF. The CDR3 DNA is TGTGCCAGCAGCGGGCCTGCCGGGAGGGAAGAAAACACCATATATTTT.

For this clone: Its ends do not fully match the called genes, so a read error is possible. The V gene is TRBV4-2, the J gene TRBJ2-5; 9 bases are shared with TRBD2. CDR1 and CDR2 from the germline V gene are LGHNA and YNFKEQ. CDR3 length equals 16 residues. CDR3 sequence: CASSLRGGGEQVTQYF. CDR3 nucleotide sequence: TGTGCCAGCAGCCTCAGAGGCGGGGGGGAGCAAGTGACCCAGTACTTC.

This clone was observed a few times. J is TRBJ1-1 and V is TRBV5-1, with D maybe TRBD1 (6 bases). The CDR3 totals 17 residues. Trimming shortened V by 0 bases and J by 3 bases, and 18 bases separated the two germline ends. Germline CDR1 and CDR2: SGHRS and YFSETQ. The CDR3 nucleotides are TGCGCCAGCAGCTTGGATATGGGGGCCAGGGTCGACACTGAAGCTTTCTTT. Its translation: CASSLDMGARVDTEAFF.

This chain joins TRBV2 and TRBJ1-2, with unresolved D. Trimming pared 5 bases from V and 7 bases from J, leaving 5 bases between. Germline assignment: CDR1 SNHLY and CDR2 FYNNEI. This CDR3 contains 10 residues. CDR3: CASSTCGYTF. The CDR3, as DNA: TGTGCCAGCAGTACCTGTGGCTACACCTTC.

The chain joins TRBV21-1 to TRBJ2-3; the table's D gene call, TRBD2, was not cross checked with the DNA. TRBV21-1 is described as a pseudogene. The CDR3 length is 18 residues. In nucleotides, the CDR3 is TGTGCCAGCAGAGCAATGGGGAGCGGGAGGCCCCTCGGGGATACGCAGTATTTT. It yields the protein CASRAMGSGRPLGDTQYF.

The chain recombines TRBV27 with TRBJ1-4, with D tentatively TRBD1 (6 bases). CDR3 length: 14 amino acids. Germline V gene lookup returns CDR1 MNHEY and CDR2 SMNVEV (reference sequence). V lost 2 bases, J lost 5 bases, and 9 bases lay in between. CDR3 loop: CASSLGQKNEKLFF. CDR3 sequence (DNA): TGTGCCAGCAGTTTAGGACAGAAGAATGAAAAACTGTTTTTT. The full variable domain, rest sourced from reference TRBV27 and TRBJ1-4, is EAQVTQNPRYLITVTGKKLTVTCSQNMNHEYMSWYRQDPGLGLRQIYYSMNVEVTDKGDVPEGYKVSRKEKRNFPLILESPSPNQTSLYFCASSLGQKNEKLFFGSGTQLSVL.

This clone was detected only once. This rearrangement joins TRBV11-2 to TRBJ2-5, with D tentatively TRBD2 (6 bases). The germline V and J ends were trimmed by 7 bases and 4 bases, with 25 bases remaining between them. Per germline, CDR1 SGHAT and CDR2 FQNNGV. The CDR3 has 17 residues. The CDR3 sequence is CASTSTMFGGEGETQYF. DNA for the CDR3: TGTGCCAGCACCTCCACGATGTTCGGGGGAGAAGGAGAGACCCAGTACTTC.

CDR3 sequence reads: CASSVTEREAAWSYTQYF. For the CDR3, the DNA is TGTGCCAGCAGCGTAACGGAGCGGGAGGCGGCGTGGTCCTATACGCAGTATTTT. The chain recombines TRBV9 with TRBJ2-3, with 9 bases aligning to TRBD2. The CDR3 is 18 amino acids. Unmatched junction bases numbered 16, after V lost 1 base and J lost 7 bases. Germline V lookup: CDR1 SGDLS, CDR2 YYNGEE.

CDR3 sequence (DNA): TGCGCCAGCGGCTATACAGGGTTAACCGGGGAGCTGTTTTTT. Amino acid sequence: CASGYTGLTGELFF. The V call is TRBV5-1, the J call TRBJ2-2; D possibly corresponds to TRBD1 (6 bases). The V gene lost 7 bases and the J gene lost 5 bases, with 15 bases spanning the gap. CDR3 length: 14 residues. CDR1 SGHRS and CDR2 YFSETQ come from the germline V gene.

The genes are TRBV19 and TRBJ2-6; D unclear. With 3 bases removed from V and 0 bases from J, the gap between germline ends came to 9 bases. Germline CDR1 is LNHDA and CDR2 is SQIVND (reference sequence). The CDR3 sequence is 16 residues long. The CDR3: CASSIIHGSGANVLTF. CDR3 coding DNA: TGTGCCAGTAGTATCATACACGGCTCTGGGGCCAACGTCCTGACTTTC.

This sequence joins TRBV28 and TRBJ2-1; 10 bases match TRBD1. The CDR3 extends over 16 amino acids. CDR1 is MDHEN, CDR2 SYDVKM, per germline. With 2 bases clipped from V and 4 bases from J, the junction kept 5 bases outside the gene matches. The CDR3 region is CASSLPRDRGYNEQFF. CDR3 nucleotide sequence: TGTGCCAGCAGTTTACCCCGGGACAGGGGTTACAATGAGCAGTTCTTC. The full variable domain, with the rest looked up from reference TRBV28 and TRBJ2-1, is DVKVTQSSRYLVKRTGEKVFLECVQDMDHENMFWYRQDPGLGLRLIYFSYDVKMKEKGDIPEGYSVSREKKERFSLILESASTNQTSMYLCASSLPRDRGYNEQFFGPGTRLTVL.